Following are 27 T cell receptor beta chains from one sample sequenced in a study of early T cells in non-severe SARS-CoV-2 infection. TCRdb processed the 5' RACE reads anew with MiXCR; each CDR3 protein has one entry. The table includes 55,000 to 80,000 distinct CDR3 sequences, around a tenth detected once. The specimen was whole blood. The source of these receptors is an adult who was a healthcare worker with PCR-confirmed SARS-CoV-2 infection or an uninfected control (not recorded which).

The CDR3 reads CASSFFGEEGIQYF. CDR3 sequence (DNA): TGTGCCAGCAGCTTTTTTGGGGAAGAGGGCATTCAGTACTTC. The chain employs TRBV11-2 and TRBJ2-4, with D possibly TRBD2 on 5 matching bases. V lost 3 bases and J lost 9, with 15 bases in between. The CDR3 consists of 14 residues. Germline lookup yields CDR1 SGHAT and CDR2 FQNNGV.

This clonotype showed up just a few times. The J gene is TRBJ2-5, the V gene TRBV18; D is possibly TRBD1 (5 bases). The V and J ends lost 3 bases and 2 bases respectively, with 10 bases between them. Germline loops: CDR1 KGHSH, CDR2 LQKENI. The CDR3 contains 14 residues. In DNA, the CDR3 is TGTGCCAGCTCACCCTCTAACAGGCAAGAGACCCAGTACTTC. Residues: CASSPSNRQETQYF.

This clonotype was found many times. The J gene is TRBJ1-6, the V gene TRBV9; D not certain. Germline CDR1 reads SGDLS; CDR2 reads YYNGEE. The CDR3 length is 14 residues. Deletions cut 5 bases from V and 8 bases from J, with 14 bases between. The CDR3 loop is CASSDGFSDSPLHF. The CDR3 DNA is TGTGCCAGCAGTGATGGGTTTTCGGATTCACCCCTCCACTTT. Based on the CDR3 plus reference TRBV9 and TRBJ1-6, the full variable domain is DSGVTQTPKHLITATGQRVTLRCSPRSGDLSVYWYQQSLDQGLQFLIQYYNGEERAKGNILERFSAQQFPDLHSELNLSSLELGDSALYFCASSDGFSDSPLHFGNGTRLTVT.

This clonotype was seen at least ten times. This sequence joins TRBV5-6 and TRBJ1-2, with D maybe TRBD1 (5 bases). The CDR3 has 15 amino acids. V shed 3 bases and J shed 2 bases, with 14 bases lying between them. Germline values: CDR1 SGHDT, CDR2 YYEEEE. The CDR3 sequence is CASSSRTRRNYGYTF. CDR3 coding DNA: TGTGCCAGCAGCTCCCGGACACGCCGAAACTATGGCTACACCTTC.

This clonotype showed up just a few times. CDR3 coding DNA: TGTGCCAGCAGCTTTCATGAGGGGCGGACCGGGGAGCTGTTTTTT. Protein sequence: CASSFHEGRTGELFF. V gene TRBV13 combines with J gene TRBJ2-2, with D possibly being TRBD1 or TRBD2 (5 bases each). V was trimmed by 3 bases and J by 5 bases, leaving 13 bases between them. The CDR3 loop spans 15 amino acids. The germline V gene has CDR1 PRHDT and CDR2 FYEKMQ (reference sequence).

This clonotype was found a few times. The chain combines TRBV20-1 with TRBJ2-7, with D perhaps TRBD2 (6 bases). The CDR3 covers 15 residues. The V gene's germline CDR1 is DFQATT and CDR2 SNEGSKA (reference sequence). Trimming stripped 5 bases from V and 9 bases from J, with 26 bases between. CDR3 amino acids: CSASPRGLLSTRQYF. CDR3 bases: TGCAGTGCTTCGCCACGGGGACTTTTATCCACTAGGCAGTACTTC.

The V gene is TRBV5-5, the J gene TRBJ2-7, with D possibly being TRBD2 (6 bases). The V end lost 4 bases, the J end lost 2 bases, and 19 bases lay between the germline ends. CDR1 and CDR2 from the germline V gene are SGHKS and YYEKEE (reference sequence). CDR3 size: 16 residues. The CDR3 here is CASSRQAGRNPYEQYF. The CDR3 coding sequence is TGTGCCAGCAGCCGCCAGGCGGGGCGTAACCCCTACGAGCAGTACTTC.

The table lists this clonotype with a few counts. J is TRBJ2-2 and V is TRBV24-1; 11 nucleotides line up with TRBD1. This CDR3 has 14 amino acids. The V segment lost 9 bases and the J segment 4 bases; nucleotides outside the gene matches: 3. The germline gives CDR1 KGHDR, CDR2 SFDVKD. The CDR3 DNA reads TGTGCCACCTCCGGGACAGGGGGCACCGGGGAGCTGTTTTTT. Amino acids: CATSGTGGTGELFF.

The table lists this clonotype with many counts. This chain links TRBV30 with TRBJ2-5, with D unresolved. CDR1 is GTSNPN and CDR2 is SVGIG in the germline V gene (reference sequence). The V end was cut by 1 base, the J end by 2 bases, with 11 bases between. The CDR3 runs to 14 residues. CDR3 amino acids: CAWSGKAPQETQYF. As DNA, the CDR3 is TGTGCCTGGAGTGGTAAAGCGCCTCAAGAGACCCAGTACTTC.

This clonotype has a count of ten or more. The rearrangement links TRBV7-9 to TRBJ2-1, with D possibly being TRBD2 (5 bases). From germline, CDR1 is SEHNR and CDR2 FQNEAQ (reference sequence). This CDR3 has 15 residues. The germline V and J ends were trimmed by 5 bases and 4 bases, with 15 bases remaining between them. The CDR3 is CASSPKIGLYNEQFF. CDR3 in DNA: TGTGCCAGCAGCCCGAAGATTGGACTGTACAATGAGCAGTTCTTC.

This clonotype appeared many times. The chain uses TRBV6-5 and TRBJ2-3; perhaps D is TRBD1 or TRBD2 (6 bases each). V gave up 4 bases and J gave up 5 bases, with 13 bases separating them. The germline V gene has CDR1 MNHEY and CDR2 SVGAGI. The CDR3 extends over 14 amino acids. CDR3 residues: CASSWGAVEDTQYF. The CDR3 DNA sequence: TGTGCCAGCAGTTGGGGGGCTGTCGAAGATACGCAGTATTTT.

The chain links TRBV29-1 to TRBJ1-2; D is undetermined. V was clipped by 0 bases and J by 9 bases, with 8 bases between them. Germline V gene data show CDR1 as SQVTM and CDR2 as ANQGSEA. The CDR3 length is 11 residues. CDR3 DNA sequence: TGCAGCGTTGAAGATCGCTTAAGCTACACCTTC. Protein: CSVEDRLSYTF.

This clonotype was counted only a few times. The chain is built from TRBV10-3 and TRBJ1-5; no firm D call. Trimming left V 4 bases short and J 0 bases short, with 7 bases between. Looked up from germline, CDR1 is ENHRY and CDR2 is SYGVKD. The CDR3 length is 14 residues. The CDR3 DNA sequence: TGTGCCATCAGTGTCGCGGGTAGCAATCAGCCCCAGCATTTT. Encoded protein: CAISVAGSNQPQHF.

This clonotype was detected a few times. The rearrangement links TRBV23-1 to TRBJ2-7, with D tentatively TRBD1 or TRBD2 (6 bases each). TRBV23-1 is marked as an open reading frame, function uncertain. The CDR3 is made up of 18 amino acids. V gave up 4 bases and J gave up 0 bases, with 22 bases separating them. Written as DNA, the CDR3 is TGCGCCAGCAGTCTCCTCCCCGGGGCGGGACACAGCTCCTACGAGCAGTACTTC. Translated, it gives CASSLLPGAGHSSYEQYF.

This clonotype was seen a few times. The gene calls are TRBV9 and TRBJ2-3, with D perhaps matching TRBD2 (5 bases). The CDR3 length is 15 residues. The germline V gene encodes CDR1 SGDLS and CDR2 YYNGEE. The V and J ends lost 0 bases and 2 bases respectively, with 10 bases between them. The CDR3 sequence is CASSVDSSPTDTQYF. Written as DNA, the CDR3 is TGTGCCAGCAGCGTAGATTCTAGCCCCACAGATACGCAGTATTTT. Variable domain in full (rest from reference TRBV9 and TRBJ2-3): DSGVTQTPKHLITATGQRVTLRCSPRSGDLSVYWYQQSLDQGLQFLIQYYNGEERAKGNILERFSAQQFPDLHSELNLSSLELGDSALYFCASSVDSSPTDTQYFGPGTRLTVL.

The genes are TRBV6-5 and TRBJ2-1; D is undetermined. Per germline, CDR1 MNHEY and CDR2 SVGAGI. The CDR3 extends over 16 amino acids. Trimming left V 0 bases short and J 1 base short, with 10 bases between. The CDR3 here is CASSYSNAGSYNEQFF. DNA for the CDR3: TGTGCCAGCAGTTACTCGAATGCCGGATCCTACAATGAGCAGTTCTTC.

CDR3 bases: TGTGCCAGCAGCTTGTTAAGACCGGCTATGAACACTGAAGCTTTCTTT. Encoded protein: CASSLLRPAMNTEAFF. The chain couples TRBV7-3 to TRBJ1-1, with D hard to call. This CDR3 has 16 residues. V was shortened by 3 bases and J by 0 bases, with 14 bases between the two germline ends. CDR1 is SGHTA, CDR2 FQGTGA, per germline.

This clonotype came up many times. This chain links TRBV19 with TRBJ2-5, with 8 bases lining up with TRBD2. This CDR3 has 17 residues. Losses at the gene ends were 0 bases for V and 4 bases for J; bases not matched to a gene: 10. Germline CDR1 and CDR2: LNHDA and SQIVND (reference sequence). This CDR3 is CASSIDLATGGVETQYF. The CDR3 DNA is TGTGCCAGTAGTATAGATCTGGCTACGGGAGGGGTAGAGACCCAGTACTTC. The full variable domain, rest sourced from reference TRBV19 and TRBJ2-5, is DGGITQSPKYLFRKEGQNVTLSCEQNLNHDAMYWYRQDPGQGLRLIYYSQIVNDFQKGDIAEGYSVSREKKESFPLTVTSAQKNPTAFYLCASSIDLATGGVETQYFGPGTRLLVL.

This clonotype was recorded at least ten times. The CDR3 loop reads CSARERVNEQFF. The CDR3 nucleotides are TGCAGTGCTAGGGAGCGGGTCAATGAGCAGTTCTTC. The V and J genes are TRBV20-1 and TRBJ2-1, with D possibly TRBD2 on 6 matching bases. The V end was cut by 3 bases, the J end by 6 bases, with 9 bases between. The germline gives CDR1 DFQATT, CDR2 SNEGSKA (reference sequence). This CDR3 has 12 residues.

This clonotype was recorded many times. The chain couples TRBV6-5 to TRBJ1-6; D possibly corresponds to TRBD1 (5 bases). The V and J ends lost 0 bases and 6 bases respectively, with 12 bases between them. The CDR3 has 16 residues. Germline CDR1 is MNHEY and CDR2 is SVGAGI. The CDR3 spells CASSYSMGRSNSPLHF. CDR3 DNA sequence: TGTGCCAGCAGTTACTCGATGGGACGGAGTAATTCACCCCTCCACTTT.

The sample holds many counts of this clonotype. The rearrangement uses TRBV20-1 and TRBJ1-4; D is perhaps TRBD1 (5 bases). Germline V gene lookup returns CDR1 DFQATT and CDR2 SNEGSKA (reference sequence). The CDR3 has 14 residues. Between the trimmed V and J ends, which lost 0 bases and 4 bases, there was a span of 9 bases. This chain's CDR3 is CSARDGRDNEKLFF. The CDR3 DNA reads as TGCAGTGCTAGAGACGGCAGGGATAATGAAAAACTGTTTTTT.

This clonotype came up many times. The CDR3 DNA follows: TGTGCCAGCTCACCAACCGGGACAGGGGTTAGCAATCAGCCCCAGCATTTT. It codes for CASSPTGTGVSNQPQHF. J is TRBJ1-5 and V is TRBV18, with TRBD1 matching over 10 bases. The CDR3 extends over 17 amino acids. Germline V gives CDR1 KGHSH, CDR2 LQKENI. V was pared by 2 bases and J by 0 bases, with 4 bases of the junction left unmatched. Looking up the rest from reference TRBV18 and TRBJ1-5 gives the full variable domain: NAGVMQNPRHLVRRRGQEARLRCSPMKGHSHVYWYRQLPEEGLKFMVYLQKENIIDESGMPKERFSAEFPKEGPSILRIQQVVRGDSAAYFCASSPTGTGVSNQPQHFGDGTRLSIL.

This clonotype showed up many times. The CDR3 DNA reads as TGTGCCAGCTCTGGCGGGGGGAATGAGCAGTTCTTC. Protein: CASSGGGNEQFF. V gene TRBV7-6 combines with J gene TRBJ2-1; 8 bases are shared with TRBD2. CDR3 length: 12 residues. With V trimmed by 8 bases and J by 7 bases, 4 bases remained unmatched. The V gene's germline CDR1 is SGHVS and CDR2 FNYEAQ.

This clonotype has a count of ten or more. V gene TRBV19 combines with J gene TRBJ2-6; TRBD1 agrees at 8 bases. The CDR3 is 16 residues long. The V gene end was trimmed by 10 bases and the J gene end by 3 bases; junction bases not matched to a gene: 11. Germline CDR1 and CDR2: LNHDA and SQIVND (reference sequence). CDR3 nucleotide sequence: TGTGCCACCCGCGATCGGACAGGGCGTGGGGCCAACGTCCTGACTTTC. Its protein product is CATRDRTGRGANVLTF.

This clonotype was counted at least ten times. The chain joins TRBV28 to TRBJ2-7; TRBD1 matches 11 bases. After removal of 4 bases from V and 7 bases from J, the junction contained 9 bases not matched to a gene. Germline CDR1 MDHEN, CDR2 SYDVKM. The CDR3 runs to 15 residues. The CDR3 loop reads CASSSGQGAPEEQYF. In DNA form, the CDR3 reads TGTGCCAGCAGTTCCGGACAGGGGGCGCCCGAAGAGCAGTACTTC. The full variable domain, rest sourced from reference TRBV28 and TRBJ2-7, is DVKVTQSSRYLVKRTGEKVFLECVQDMDHENMFWYRQDPGLGLRLIYFSYDVKMKEKGDIPEGYSVSREKKERFSLILESASTNQTSMYLCASSSGQGAPEEQYFGPGTRLTVT.

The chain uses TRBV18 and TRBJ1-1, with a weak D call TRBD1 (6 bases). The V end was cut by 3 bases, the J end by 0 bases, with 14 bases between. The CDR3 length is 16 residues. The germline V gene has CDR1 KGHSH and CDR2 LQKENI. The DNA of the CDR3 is TGTGCCAGCTCACCGCCCGGGGGCACCATGAACACTGAAGCTTTCTTT. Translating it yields CASSPPGGTMNTEAFF.

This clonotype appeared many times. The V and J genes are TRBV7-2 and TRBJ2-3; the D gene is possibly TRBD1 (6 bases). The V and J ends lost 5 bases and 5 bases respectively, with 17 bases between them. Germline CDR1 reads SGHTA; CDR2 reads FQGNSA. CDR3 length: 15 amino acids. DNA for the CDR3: TGTGCCAGCAGCCCACAGACCGCCAGGGGAGATACGCAGTATTTT. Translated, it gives CASSPQTARGDTQYF.